This TCR beta chain originates from a study of early T cells in non-severe SARS-CoV-2 infection. The germline V gene has CDR1 SGHVS and CDR2 FNYEAQ. Trimming cost V 4 bases and J 13 bases; bases outside gene matches: 9. The CDR3 totals 13 residues. Tagging with unique molecular identifiers was applied to individual cDNA molecules. TCRdb called the 5' RACE reads again in MiXCR, with one record for every CDR3 protein. The sample comprises roughly 56,000 distinct CDR3 sequences, roughly 16% of which are singletons, and roughly 3.9% rests with the top ten. This clonotype has just a few counts. The V gene is TRBV7-6, the J gene TRBJ2-1; 8 bases fit TRBD2. This receptor was obtained from an adult who was a healthcare worker with PCR-confirmed SARS-CoV-2 infection or an uninfected control (not recorded which). The source was whole blood, collected at baseline. The CDR3 DNA follows: TGTGCCAGCAGCTCGATCGGGGGGGCCTATCAGTTCTTC. Protein sequence: CASSSIGGAYQFF.